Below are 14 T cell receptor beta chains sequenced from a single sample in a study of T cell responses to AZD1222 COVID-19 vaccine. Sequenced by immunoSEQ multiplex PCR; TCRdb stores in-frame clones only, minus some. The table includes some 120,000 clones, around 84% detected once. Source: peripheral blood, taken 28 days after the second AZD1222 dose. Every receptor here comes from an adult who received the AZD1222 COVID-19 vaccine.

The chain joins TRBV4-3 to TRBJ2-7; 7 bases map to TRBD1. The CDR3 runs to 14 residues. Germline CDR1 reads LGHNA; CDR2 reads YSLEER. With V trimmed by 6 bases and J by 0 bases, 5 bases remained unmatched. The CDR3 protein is CASSPGQFSYEQYF. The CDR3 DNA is TGCGCCAGCAGTCCGGGACAGTTCTCCTACGAGCAGTACTTC.

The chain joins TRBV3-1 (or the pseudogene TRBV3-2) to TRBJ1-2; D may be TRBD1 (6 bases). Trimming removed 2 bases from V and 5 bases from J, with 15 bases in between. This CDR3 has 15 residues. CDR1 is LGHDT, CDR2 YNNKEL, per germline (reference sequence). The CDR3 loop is CASSQFYRAGYGYTF. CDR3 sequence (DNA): TGTGCCAGCAGCCAATTTTACAGGGCTGGATATGGCTACACCTTC.

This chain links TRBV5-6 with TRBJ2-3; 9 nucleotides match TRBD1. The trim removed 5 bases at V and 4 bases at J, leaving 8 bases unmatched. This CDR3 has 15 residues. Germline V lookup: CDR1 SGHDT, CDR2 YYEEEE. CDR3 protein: CASSPGQGLSDTQYF. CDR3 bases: TGTGCCAGCAGTCCGGGACAGGGATTATCAGATACGCAGTATTTT.

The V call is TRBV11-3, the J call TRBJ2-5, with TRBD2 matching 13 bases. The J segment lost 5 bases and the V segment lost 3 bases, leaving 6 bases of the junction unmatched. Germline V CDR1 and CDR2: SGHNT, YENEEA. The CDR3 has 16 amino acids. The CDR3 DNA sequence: TGTGCCAGCAGCTTGGACGGACTAGCGGGGGCTGAGACCCAGTACTTC. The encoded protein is CASSLDGLAGAETQYF.

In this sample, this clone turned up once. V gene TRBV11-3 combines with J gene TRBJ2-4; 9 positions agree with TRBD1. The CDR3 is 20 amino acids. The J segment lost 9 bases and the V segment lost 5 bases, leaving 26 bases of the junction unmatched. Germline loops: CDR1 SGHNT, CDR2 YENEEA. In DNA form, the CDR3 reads TGTGCCAGCAGCCGCACCCAGAAAGCCGGGACAGGGAAGAATACTTCCATTCAGTACTTC. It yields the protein CASSRTQKAGTGKNTSIQYF.

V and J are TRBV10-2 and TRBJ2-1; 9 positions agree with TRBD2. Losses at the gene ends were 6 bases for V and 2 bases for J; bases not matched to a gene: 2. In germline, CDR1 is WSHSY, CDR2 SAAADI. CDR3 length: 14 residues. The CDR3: CASRTSGAYNEQFF. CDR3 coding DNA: TGCGCCAGCAGGACTAGCGGAGCCTACAATGAGCAGTTCTTC.

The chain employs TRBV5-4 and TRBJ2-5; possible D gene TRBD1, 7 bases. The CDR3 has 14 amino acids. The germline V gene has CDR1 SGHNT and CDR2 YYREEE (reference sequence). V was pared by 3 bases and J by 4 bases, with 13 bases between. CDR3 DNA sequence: TGTGCCAGCAGCTCAGGGGGGATGGGAGAGACCCAGTACTTC. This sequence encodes CASSSGGMGETQYF.

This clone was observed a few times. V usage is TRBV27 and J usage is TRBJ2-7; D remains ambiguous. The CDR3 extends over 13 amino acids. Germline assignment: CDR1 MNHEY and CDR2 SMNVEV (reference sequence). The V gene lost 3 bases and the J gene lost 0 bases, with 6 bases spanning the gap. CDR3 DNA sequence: TGTGCCAGCAGTTTCACAGCCTCCTACGAGCAGTACTTC. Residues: CASSFTASYEQYF.

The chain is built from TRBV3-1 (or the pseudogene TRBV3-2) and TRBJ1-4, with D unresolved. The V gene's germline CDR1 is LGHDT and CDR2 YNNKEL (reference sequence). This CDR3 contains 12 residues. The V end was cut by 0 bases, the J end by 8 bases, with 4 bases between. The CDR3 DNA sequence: TGTGCCAGCAGCCAAGAACTGGAAAAACTGTTTTTT. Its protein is CASSQELEKLFF.

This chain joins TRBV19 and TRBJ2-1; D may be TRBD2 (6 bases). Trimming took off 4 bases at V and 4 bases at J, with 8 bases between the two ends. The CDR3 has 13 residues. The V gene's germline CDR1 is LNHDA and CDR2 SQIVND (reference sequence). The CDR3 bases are TGTGCCAGTAGTAACCTAGCGTACAATGAGCAGTTCTTC. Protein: CASSNLAYNEQFF.

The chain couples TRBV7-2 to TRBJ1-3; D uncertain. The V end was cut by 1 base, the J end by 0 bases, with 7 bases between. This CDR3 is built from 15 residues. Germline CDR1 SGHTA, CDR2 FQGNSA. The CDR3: CASSLEGTSGNTIYF. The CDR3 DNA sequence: TGTGCCAGCAGCTTAGAGGGCACCTCTGGAAACACCATATATTTT.

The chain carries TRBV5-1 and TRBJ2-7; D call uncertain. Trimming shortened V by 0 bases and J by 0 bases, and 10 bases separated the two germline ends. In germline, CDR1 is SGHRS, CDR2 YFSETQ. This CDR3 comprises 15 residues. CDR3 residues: CASSLVSASSYEQYF. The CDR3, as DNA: TGCGCCAGCAGCTTGGTCTCTGCAAGCTCCTACGAGCAGTACTTC. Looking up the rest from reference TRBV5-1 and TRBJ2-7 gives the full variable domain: KAGVTQTPRYLIKTRGQQVTLSCSPISGHRSVSWYQQTPGQGLQFLFEYFSETQRNKGNFPGRFSGRQFSNSRSEMNVSTLELGDSALYLCASSLVSASSYEQYFGPGTRLTVT.

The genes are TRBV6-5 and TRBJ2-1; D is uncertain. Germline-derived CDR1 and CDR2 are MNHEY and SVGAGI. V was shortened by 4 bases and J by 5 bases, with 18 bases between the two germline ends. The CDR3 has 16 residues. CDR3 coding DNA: TGTGCCAGCAGTTCCCCCACCGGGCCACAAAACAATGAGCAGTTCTTC. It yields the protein CASSSPTGPQNNEQFF.

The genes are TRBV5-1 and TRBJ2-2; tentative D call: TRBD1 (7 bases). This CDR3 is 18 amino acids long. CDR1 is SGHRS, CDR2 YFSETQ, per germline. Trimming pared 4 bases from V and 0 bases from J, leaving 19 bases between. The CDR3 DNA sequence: TGCGCCAGCAGCATACCCTGGGACAGACTAGCGAACACCGGGGAGCTGTTTTTT. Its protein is CASSIPWDRLANTGELFF.